The clone carrying this T cell receptor (beta chain) was seen just once. Its target is unknown. Use of 60 Vbeta and 13 Jbeta primers characterized the PCR. Repertoires were generated with immunoSEQ multiplex PCR, while TCRdb's copy carries only in-frame clones and drops some. The sample consists of under 200,000 clones, just under 80% of them appearing once. This specimen belongs to a study of cytomegalovirus exposure and HLA in healthy donors. Per germline, CDR1 GTSNPN and CDR2 SVGIG (reference sequence). This CDR3 has 13 residues. Study conclusions and caveats: Exclusion as indistinguishable affected some V segments, including TRBV6-2 and TRBV6-3. Highest at DRB1 and lowest at HLA-C, TCR association rates differed among HLA loci in a later analysis. Within an earlier analysis, most TCR beta V segments proved productive either about 90% or about 30% of the time. The study put 150 to 200 TCR beta chains on its list as cytomegalovirus-associated.

This chain links TRBV30 with TRBJ2-7, with 7 nucleotides matching TRBD1. Sequenced: PBMCs. The receptor was derived from a young man in good health and CMV-seronegative. The CDR3 bases are TGTGCTTACGATCCGGGACAGCAATACGAGCAGTACTTC. It is translated as CAYDPGQQYEQYF.